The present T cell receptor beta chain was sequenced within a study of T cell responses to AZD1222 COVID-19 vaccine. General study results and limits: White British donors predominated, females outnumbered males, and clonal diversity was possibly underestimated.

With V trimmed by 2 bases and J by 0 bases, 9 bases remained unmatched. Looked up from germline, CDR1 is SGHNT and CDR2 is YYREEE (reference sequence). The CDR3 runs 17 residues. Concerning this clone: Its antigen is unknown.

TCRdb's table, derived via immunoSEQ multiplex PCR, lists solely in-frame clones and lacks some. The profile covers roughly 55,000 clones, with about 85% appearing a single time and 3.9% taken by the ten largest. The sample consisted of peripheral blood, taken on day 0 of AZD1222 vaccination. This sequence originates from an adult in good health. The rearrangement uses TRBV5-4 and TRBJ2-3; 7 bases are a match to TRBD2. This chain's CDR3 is CASSLRLADPSTDTQYF. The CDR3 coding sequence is TGTGCCAGCAGCTTACGCCTAGCGGATCCTAGCACAGATACGCAGTATTTT.